A single sample gave rise to the 29 T cell receptor beta chains below, sequenced in a study of T cell responses to AZD1222 COVID-19 vaccine. Generated by immunoSEQ multiplex PCR, the TCRdb table keeps only in-frame clones and is missing some. The sample carries about 97,000 clones, approximately 86% recorded once. The sample consisted of peripheral blood, taken on day 0 of AZD1222 vaccination. The source is an adult in good health.

The rearrangement links TRBV5-1 to TRBJ1-1; no definite D call. The CDR3 length is 16 residues. Germline CDR1 is SGHRS and CDR2 is YFSETQ. The V end was cut by 0 bases, the J end by 0 bases, with 12 bases between. CDR3 sequence: CASSLEAGLMNTEAFF. As DNA, the CDR3 is TGCGCCAGCAGCTTGGAGGCGGGCCTCATGAACACTGAAGCTTTCTTT.

The genes are TRBV28 and TRBJ1-1; a possible D gene is TRBD1 (5 bases). Trimming stripped 7 bases from V and 1 base from J, with 16 bases between. The CDR3 runs to 15 residues. The V gene's germline CDR1 is MDHEN and CDR2 SYDVKM. The CDR3 protein is CASISGGAQNTEAFF. The CDR3 DNA reads TGTGCCAGCATCTCCGGTGGGGCCCAGAACACTGAAGCTTTCTTT.

V and J are TRBV5-1 and TRBJ2-7; 7 bases align to TRBD1. V was clipped by 3 bases and J by 2 bases; unmatched bases: 2. The length of the CDR3 is 13 residues. CDR1 and CDR2 from the germline V gene are SGHRS and YFSETQ. The CDR3 DNA is TGCGCCAGCAGCTGGGACAGCACCTACGAGCAGTACTTC. It codes for CASSWDSTYEQYF.

This sequence joins TRBV30 and TRBJ2-1; TRBD2 matches 13 bases. CDR3 size: 15 residues. The ends lost 2 bases at V and 6 bases at J; junction bases unmatched: 4. The germline gives CDR1 GTSNPN, CDR2 SVGIG (reference sequence). The CDR3 is CAWSPGLAGVNEQFF. The CDR3 DNA sequence: TGTGCCTGGAGTCCCGGACTAGCGGGAGTCAATGAGCAGTTCTTC.

This chain links TRBV9 with TRBJ1-1; a possible D gene is TRBD1 (5 bases). The CDR3 extends over 13 amino acids. The germline gives CDR1 SGDLS, CDR2 YYNGEE. V gave up 0 bases and J gave up 5 bases, with 8 bases separating them. The CDR3 reads CASSVAGITEAFF. The CDR3, as DNA: TGTGCCAGCAGCGTAGCAGGGATAACTGAAGCTTTCTTT. The full variable domain, completed using reference TRBV9 and TRBJ1-1, is DSGVTQTPKHLITATGQRVTLRCSPRSGDLSVYWYQQSLDQGLQFLIQYYNGEERAKGNILERFSAQQFPDLHSELNLSSLELGDSALYFCASSVAGITEAFFGQGTRLTVV.

The chain recombines TRBV6-6 with TRBJ1-6; D may be TRBD1 (5 bases). The V end lost 5 bases, the J end lost 7 bases, and 21 bases lay between the germline ends. The CDR3 extends over 17 amino acids. Germline CDR1 and CDR2: MNHNY and SVGAGI (reference sequence). The CDR3 DNA reads as TGTGCCAGCAGTCGCACCCCCGGGGGGTCGTGGAATTCACCCCTCCACTTT. Its protein product is CASSRTPGGSWNSPLHF.

This chain uses TRBV4-3 with TRBJ2-1, with 7 bases fitting TRBD2. The CDR3 has 19 residues. V shed 1 base, J shed 4 bases, and the junction held 16 bases outside the gene matches. In germline, CDR1 is LGHNA, CDR2 YSLEER. CDR3 nucleotide sequence: TGCGCCAGCAGCCAAGGAAGGGGCGGAGCGGGGAGTAGTTACAATGAGCAGTTCTTC. Its translation: CASSQGRGGAGSSYNEQFF.

The chain carries TRBV19 and TRBJ2-7, with 13 bases aligning to TRBD2. With 5 bases clipped from V and 2 bases from J, the junction kept 6 bases outside the gene matches. From germline, CDR1 is LNHDA and CDR2 SQIVND (reference sequence). The CDR3 contains 16 residues. This CDR3 is CASSRGLAGVPYEQYF. CDR3 DNA: TGTGCCAGTAGTCGCGGACTAGCGGGAGTACCCTACGAGCAGTACTTC. Full variable domain (missing parts from reference TRBV19 and TRBJ2-7): DGGITQSPKYLFRKEGQNVTLSCEQNLNHDAMYWYRQDPGQGLRLIYYSQIVNDFQKGDIAEGYSVSREKKESFPLTVTSAQKNPTAFYLCASSRGLAGVPYEQYFGPGTRLTVT.

This clone was observed a single time. The V gene is TRBV21-1, the J gene TRBJ2-2; whether TRBD2, the table's D call, matches the DNA was not checked. TRBV21-1 corresponds to a pseudogene. The CDR3 consists of 14 residues. The CDR3, as DNA: TGTGCCAGCACTCCTAAGCCGTACACCGGGGAGCTGTTTTTT. Protein product: CASTPKPYTGELFF.

The V call is TRBV29-1, the J call TRBJ2-2; 10 bases line up with TRBD1. V trimming: 3 bases; J trimming: 4 bases; junction bases outside the gene matches: 5. The CDR3 has 15 amino acids. Germline CDR1 SQVTM, CDR2 ANQGSEA. The CDR3 coding sequence is TGCAGCGTTGATCTGGGACAGGGGATCACCGGGGAGCTGTTTTTT. It yields the protein CSVDLGQGITGELFF.

The chain joins TRBV6-1 to TRBJ2-5; D may be TRBD1 or TRBD2 (5 bases each). CDR3 length: 12 residues. Germline V gives CDR1 MNHNS, CDR2 SASEGT. The V and J ends lost 1 base and 5 bases respectively, with 5 bases between them. The CDR3 here is CASSEGGETQYF. The CDR3 DNA reads as TGTGCCAGCAGTGAAGGGGGGGAGACCCAGTACTTC.

V gene TRBV10-3 combines with J gene TRBJ1-4, with D hard to call. Per germline, CDR1 ENHRY and CDR2 SYGVKD. The CDR3 is 14 amino acids. V was shortened by 4 bases and J by 7 bases, with 13 bases between the two germline ends. The CDR3, as DNA: TGTGCCATCAGTGGGAGTCCAGGAGGTGAAAAACTGTTTTTT. Translated: CAISGSPGGEKLFF.

The rearrangement joins TRBV5-1 to TRBJ2-6, with no clear D. Germline CDR1 SGHRS, CDR2 YFSETQ. The CDR3 sequence is 16 residues long. Trimming took off 2 bases at V and 4 bases at J, with 13 bases between the two ends. For the CDR3, the DNA is TGCGCCAGCAGCTTAAGTGGTGGAGACGGGGCCAACGTCCTGACTTTC. Its translation is CASSLSGGDGANVLTF.

The chain is built from TRBV7-2 and TRBJ1-5; the D gene is possibly TRBD1 (6 bases). The CDR3 length is 18 residues. Trimming took 5 bases from V and 0 from J, leaving 20 bases between them. Looked up from germline, CDR1 is SGHTA and CDR2 is FQGNSA. The CDR3 spells CASSPGHGMSYSNQPQHF. The CDR3 DNA is TGTGCCAGCAGCCCGGGACATGGTATGTCTTATAGCAATCAGCCCCAGCATTTT.

The rearrangement links TRBV6-2 or TRBV6-3 to TRBJ2-5, with 9 bases that match TRBD2. This CDR3 has 13 amino acids. Unmatched junction bases numbered 0, after V lost 2 bases and J lost 5 bases. CDR1 and CDR2 from the germline V gene are MNHEY and SVGEGT. The CDR3 reads CASSYAGGETQYF. The CDR3 coding sequence is TGTGCCAGCAGTTACGCGGGAGGGGAGACCCAGTACTTC.

This sequence joins TRBV13 and TRBJ1-1, with a possible D match to TRBD1 (6 bases). Per the germline V gene, CDR1 is PRHDT and CDR2 is FYEKMQ (reference sequence). The CDR3 consists of 15 residues. V lost 5 bases and J lost 1, with 14 bases in between. The CDR3 sequence is CASSARGRGNTEAFF. The CDR3 bases are TGTGCCAGCAGCGCCCGGGGGCGGGGGAACACTGAAGCTTTCTTT.

The rearrangement joins TRBV4-3 to TRBJ1-1; TRBD1 might be the D (5 bases). The CDR3 is made up of 15 amino acids. Germline CDR1 and CDR2: LGHNA and YSLEER. V lost 2 bases and J lost 8, with 18 bases in between. CDR3: CASSQLVRGTTEAFF. CDR3 sequence (DNA): TGCGCCAGCAGCCAACTTGTTCGAGGGACTACCGAAGCTTTCTTT.

The chain couples TRBV7-8 to TRBJ2-7, with 8 nucleotides matching TRBD2. The CDR3 loop spans 15 amino acids. CDR1 is SGHVS, CDR2 FQNEAQ, per germline. J gave up 2 bases and V 1 base, and 4 bases lay outside the gene matches. CDR3 coding DNA: TGTGCCAGCAGCTTAGGACGGGAGGGACCCTACGAGCAGTACTTC. Its protein is CASSLGREGPYEQYF.

Here the CDR3 reads CASGSKGQLWLGTGELFF. CDR3 in DNA: TGTGCCAGCGGATCAAAGGGACAGTTGTGGTTAGGCACCGGGGAGCTGTTTTTT. The chain uses TRBV2 and TRBJ2-2; 7 nucleotides agree with TRBD1. CDR1 SNHLY and CDR2 FYNNEI come from the germline V gene. The CDR3 is 18 amino acids. Trimming took 8 bases from V and 4 from J; bases not matched to a gene: 19.

The chain joins TRBV29-1 to TRBJ1-2; 7 nucleotides agree with TRBD1. The CDR3 length is 13 residues. The germline CDR1 and CDR2 sequences are SQVTM and ANQGSEA. Germline trimming cut 0 bases from V and 4 bases from J; bases unmatched to any gene: 2. In DNA, the CDR3 is TGCAGCGTTGAAGAAAGGGACAGCTATGGCTACACCTTC. Translated, it gives CSVEERDSYGYTF.

The chain has TRBV19 and TRBJ1-5; D is unclear. The CDR3 totals 13 residues. Trimming removed 3 bases at V and 5 bases at J, with 8 bases between. Germline V gene sequence: CDR1 LNHDA, CDR2 SQIVND (reference sequence). Here the CDR3 reads CASSMGDYQPQHF. The CDR3 DNA sequence: TGTGCCAGTAGTATGGGTGACTATCAGCCCCAGCATTTT.

The chain uses TRBV6-5 and TRBJ2-3, with 9 bases matching TRBD2. The V and J ends lost 8 bases and 5 bases, in that order; junction bases with no gene match: 5. Per germline, CDR1 MNHEY and CDR2 SVGAGI. The CDR3 spans 13 residues. Here the CDR3 reads CASRQREEDTQYF. DNA of the CDR3: TGTGCCAGCCGGCAGCGGGAGGAAGATACGCAGTATTTT.

The genes are TRBV9 and TRBJ2-5; 8 nucleotides line up with TRBD2. The germline CDR1 and CDR2 sequences are SGDLS and YYNGEE. The CDR3 contains 15 residues. V trimming: 4 bases; J trimming: 5 bases; junction bases outside the gene matches: 10. CDR3 sequence: CASSPRGVAGETQYF. In DNA form, the CDR3 reads TGTGCCAGCAGCCCTAGGGGGGTAGCGGGGGAGACCCAGTACTTC.

The chain has TRBV20-1 and TRBJ1-2; unclear D gene. Germline CDR1 DFQATT, CDR2 SNEGSKA (reference sequence). Between the trimmed V and J ends, which lost 1 base and 5 bases, there was a span of 5 bases. This CDR3 has 11 residues. Here the CDR3 DNA reads TGCAGTGCTAGAGTTTCTTATGGCTACACCTTC. Translating gives CSARVSYGYTF.

The rearrangement uses TRBV15 and TRBJ1-5; D ambiguous. The germline CDR1 and CDR2 sequences are LNHNV and YYDKDF (reference sequence). The CDR3 is 17 residues long. V was trimmed by 0 bases and J by 0 bases, leaving 12 bases between them. CDR3 residues: CATSRDSAKYSNQPQHF. The DNA for the CDR3 is TGTGCCACCAGCAGAGATTCCGCAAAGTATAGCAATCAGCCCCAGCATTTT. Drawing the rest from reference TRBV15 and TRBJ1-5, the complete variable domain is DAMVIQNPRYQVTQFGKPVTLSCSQTLNHNVMYWYQQKSSQAPKLLFHYYDKDFNNEADTPDNFQSRRPNTSFCFLDIRSPGLGDTAMYLCATSRDSAKYSNQPQHFGDGTRLSIL.

CDR3 sequence (DNA): TGTGCCAGCATAAAGGGGAACACTGAAGCTTTCTTT. Its protein is CASIKGNTEAFF. The V call is TRBV12-3 or TRBV12-4, the J call TRBJ1-1; D gene ambiguous. This CDR3 spans 12 amino acids. Trimming stripped 7 bases from V and 1 base from J, with 7 bases between.

The chain links TRBV6-6 to TRBJ1-1, with D unresolved. The CDR3 consists of 13 residues. V was shortened by 0 bases and J by 4 bases, with 6 bases between the two germline ends. CDR1 and CDR2 (germline): MNHNY, SVGAGI (reference sequence). CDR3 sequence (DNA): TGTGCCAGCAGTTACTCGAAAGTCACTGAAGCTTTCTTT. It yields the protein CASSYSKVTEAFF.

The chain links TRBV6-2 or TRBV6-3 to TRBJ2-4; possibly TRBD1 or TRBD2 for D (5 bases each). The ends were cut back, 0 bases at V and 1 base at J, with 16 bases in the middle. This CDR3 has 18 residues. From germline, CDR1 is MNHEY and CDR2 SVGEGT. Written as DNA, the CDR3 is TGTGCCAGCAGTTACTCCCCCGGGACCATCGAGGCCAAAAACATTCAGTACTTC. It translates to CASSYSPGTIEAKNIQYF.

The chain recombines TRBV7-2 with TRBJ2-7, with D tentatively TRBD1 or TRBD2 (5 bases each). V lost 4 bases and J 3 bases, leaving 10 bases between the germline ends. Germline V gene sequence: CDR1 SGHTA, CDR2 FQGNSA. The CDR3 covers 13 residues. CDR3 coding DNA: TGTGCCAGCAGCTGGGACCGTGTCTACGAGCAGTACTTC. Encoded protein: CASSWDRVYEQYF.